Listed here are 30 T cell receptor beta chains from one sample, sequenced in a study of beta chain features in type 1 diabetes. All of the isolated RNA was reverse transcribed, so expressed TCRB transcripts were sequenced. The protocol was immunoSEQ multiplex PCR, while the TCRdb copy is restricted to in-frame clones and leaves out a portion. The repertoire has about 360,000 clones, roughly 12% of them found once; the top ten carry about 0.017%. Sequences were obtained from naive CD4+ T cells from blood. The receptors were sampled from a man aged 18 to 29 in good health.

This sequence joins TRBV30 and TRBJ2-4, with 7 bases lining up with TRBD2. This CDR3 has 13 residues. Germline trimming cut 1 base from V and 9 bases from J; bases unmatched to any gene: 6. Germline CDR1 is GTSNPN and CDR2 is SVGIG (reference sequence). The CDR3 spells CAWSGTSRGIQYF. As DNA, the CDR3 is TGTGCCTGGAGTGGGACTAGTCGGGGCATTCAGTACTTC.

This clone was found a few times. V usage is TRBV4-2 and J usage is TRBJ2-1, with 11 bases lining up with TRBD2. Germline loops: CDR1 LGHNA, CDR2 YNFKEQ. CDR3 length: 16 residues. V was clipped by 5 bases and J by 2 bases; unmatched bases: 5. The CDR3 region has the DNA TGTGCCAGCAGCTCCCTTAGCGGGGGGGCCTACAATGAGCAGTTCTTC. This sequence encodes CASSSLSGGAYNEQFF.

This clone was observed a handful of times. The V gene is TRBV5-6, the J gene TRBJ1-2; D possibly corresponds to TRBD1 (5 bases). V gave up 0 bases and J gave up 4 bases, with 10 bases separating them. The germline gives CDR1 SGHDT, CDR2 YYEEEE. This CDR3 has 14 residues. CDR3 DNA: TGTGCCAGCAGCTTGGGACGGGGGAGCTATGGCTACACCTTC. Encoded protein: CASSLGRGSYGYTF.

This chain joins TRBV4-1 and TRBJ1-2; D possibly corresponds to TRBD1 (5 bases). The V gene's germline CDR1 is MGHRA and CDR2 YSYEKL. V lost 0 bases and J 6 bases, leaving 11 bases between the germline ends. The CDR3 contains 14 residues. The CDR3 reads CASSQDHRLNGYTF. The CDR3 region has the DNA TGCGCCAGCAGCCAAGATCACAGGTTGAATGGCTACACCTTC.

V is TRBV28 and J is TRBJ2-2, with D possibly being TRBD1 (5 bases). The CDR3 loop spans 15 amino acids. Germline loops: CDR1 MDHEN, CDR2 SYDVKM. Trimming removed 5 bases from V and 5 bases from J, with 15 bases in between. The CDR3 spells CASSLLQGGTGELFF. The CDR3 DNA follows: TGTGCCAGCAGTCTCCTCCAGGGTGGAACCGGGGAGCTGTTTTTT.

In this sample, this clone turned up many times. V and J are TRBV4-3 and TRBJ2-7, with 8 nucleotides matching TRBD2. This CDR3 is built from 13 residues. V shed 7 bases and J 5 bases; nucleotides not matched to a gene: 7. The germline V gene encodes CDR1 LGHNA and CDR2 YSLEER. The CDR3 loop reads CASTLERGNEQYF. The CDR3 DNA sequence: TGCGCCAGCACCCTAGAGCGGGGGAACGAGCAGTACTTC.

The rearrangement uses TRBV9 and TRBJ1-3; the match to TRBD1 covers 7 bases. With V trimmed by 4 bases and J by 0 bases, 4 bases remained unmatched. Germline V gene lookup returns CDR1 SGDLS and CDR2 YYNGEE. The CDR3 loop spans 15 amino acids. The CDR3 here is CASSQGDRSGNTIYF. In DNA, the CDR3 is TGTGCCAGCAGCCAGGGGGACCGCTCTGGAAACACCATATATTTT.

This clone was counted at least ten times. J is TRBJ2-3 and V is TRBV29-1; 7 bases map to TRBD2. This CDR3 has 14 residues. Germline CDR1 reads SQVTM; CDR2 reads ANQGSEA. After removal of 6 bases from V and 5 bases from J, the junction contained 11 bases not matched to a gene. Written as DNA, the CDR3 is TGCAGCGTCGCCGGGGCGGGAGAGGGAGATACGCAGTATTTT. Its translation: CSVAGAGEGDTQYF.

The chain combines TRBV5-1 with TRBJ1-6; no clear D. The ends were cut back, 0 bases at V and 6 bases at J, with 7 bases in the middle. The CDR3 is 14 amino acids. From germline, CDR1 is SGHRS and CDR2 YFSETQ. This CDR3 is CASSLESLNSPLHF. CDR3 DNA: TGCGCCAGCAGCTTGGAAAGCCTTAATTCACCCCTCCACTTT.

The chain employs TRBV7-6 and TRBJ2-6; no definite D call. There are 15 residues in the CDR3. Between the trimmed V and J ends, which lost 4 bases and 0 bases, there was a span of 7 bases. Germline V gene lookup returns CDR1 SGHVS and CDR2 FNYEAQ. The CDR3 DNA sequence: TGTGCCAGCAGCTCATACGGCTCTGGGGCCAACGTCCTGACTTTC. This sequence encodes CASSSYGSGANVLTF.

This clone has just a few counts. This sequence joins TRBV19 and TRBJ1-3; D unclear. The V end lost 6 bases, the J end lost 4 bases, and 10 bases lay between the germline ends. The germline V gene has CDR1 LNHDA and CDR2 SQIVND (reference sequence). CDR3 length: 13 amino acids. The CDR3 nucleotides read TGTGCCAGTAGCGCCGACTCGGGAAACACCATATATTTT. Amino acid sequence: CASSADSGNTIYF.

The genes are TRBV7-8 and TRBJ2-1; 8 bases are a match to TRBD1. The CDR3 consists of 12 residues. J gave up 7 bases and V 10 bases, and 6 bases lay outside the gene matches. Germline CDR1 SGHVS, CDR2 FQNEAQ. The CDR3 sequence is CATRTGWNEQFF. Written as DNA, the CDR3 is TGTGCCACCAGGACAGGGTGGAATGAGCAGTTCTTC.

The rearrangement links TRBV4-3 to TRBJ2-6, with 7 bases matching TRBD1. V dropped 0 bases and J dropped 0; count of bases not matched to a gene: 8. CDR3 length: 19 amino acids. Germline values: CDR1 LGHNA, CDR2 YSLEER. CDR3 protein: CASSQETGAAASGANVLTF. CDR3 in DNA: TGCGCCAGCAGCCAAGAAACAGGGGCTGCCGCCTCTGGGGCCAACGTCCTGACTTTC.

The V and J genes are TRBV25-1 and TRBJ2-7; possibly TRBD2 for D (6 bases). Trimming stripped 4 bases from V and 0 bases from J, with 16 bases between. The CDR3 is made up of 16 amino acids. Germline V gene data show CDR1 as MGHDK and CDR2 as SYGVNS. The CDR3 sequence: CASSVLSGTYSYEQYF. In DNA, the CDR3 is TGTGCCAGCAGTGTCTTGTCCGGGACTTACTCCTACGAGCAGTACTTC.

The genes are TRBV11-3 and TRBJ2-7; D is perhaps TRBD1 (6 bases). The germline CDR1 and CDR2 sequences are SGHNT and YENEEA. V shed 0 bases and J shed 3 bases, with 6 bases lying between them. This CDR3 comprises 13 residues. The CDR3 loop reads CASSLDRGYEQYF. The CDR3 coding sequence is TGTGCCAGCAGCTTAGACAGGGGCTACGAGCAGTACTTC. Variable domain in full (rest from reference TRBV11-3 and TRBJ2-7): EAGVVQSPRYKIIEKKQPVAFWCNPISGHNTLYWYLQNLGQGPELLIRYENEEAVDDSQLPKDRFSAERLKGVDSTLKIQPAELGDSAVYLCASSLDRGYEQYFGPGTRLTVT.

J is TRBJ2-4 and V is TRBV10-3; 7 positions match TRBD1. The ends lost 5 bases at V and 4 bases at J; junction bases unmatched: 2. This CDR3 has 13 amino acids. Germline-derived CDR1 and CDR2 are ENHRY and SYGVKD. The CDR3 region is CAISRDSKNIQYF. The CDR3 DNA reads TGTGCCATCAGTCGGGACAGTAAAAACATTCAGTACTTC.

This clone was counted between two and nine times. Here the CDR3 reads CASRPGGRDTEAFF. The DNA of the CDR3 is TGCGCCAGCAGACCAGGGGGACGGGACACTGAAGCTTTCTTT. The genes are TRBV5-1 and TRBJ1-1; 7 bases match TRBD1. The CDR3 loop spans 14 amino acids. With 5 bases clipped from V and 3 bases from J, the junction kept 7 bases outside the gene matches. CDR1 and CDR2 from the germline V gene are SGHRS and YFSETQ.

There are a few counts of this clone. The chain couples TRBV9 to TRBJ1-2, with TRBD1 identical over 9 bases. V gave up 6 bases and J gave up 6 bases; unmatched junction bases: 12. Germline V gene data show CDR1 as SGDLS and CDR2 as YYNGEE. This CDR3 has 15 residues. CDR3 sequence reads: CASTPEEQGADGYTF. The CDR3 region has the DNA TGTGCCAGCACCCCCGAGGAACAGGGGGCTGATGGCTACACCTTC.

This clone was observed a few times. J is TRBJ1-2 and V is TRBV7-8, with TRBD1 matching over 7 bases. The germline gives CDR1 SGHVS, CDR2 FQNEAQ. The ends lost 3 bases at V and 6 bases at J; junction bases unmatched: 4. The CDR3 contains 13 residues. CDR3 sequence reads: CASSFRTGDGYTF. CDR3 DNA: TGTGCCAGCAGCTTTAGGACAGGAGATGGCTACACCTTC.

There are a few counts of this clone. CDR3 sequence (DNA): TGCGCCAGCAGCTTGGATCGTCAGGGGCCCGGGGAGCTGTTTTTT. It specifies CASSLDRQGPGELFF. The chain couples TRBV5-1 to TRBJ2-2; D perhaps matches TRBD1 (6 bases). V was clipped by 0 bases and J by 6 bases, with 12 bases between them. The CDR3 extends over 15 amino acids. The germline V gene has CDR1 SGHRS and CDR2 YFSETQ.

This clone has only a few counts. This sequence joins TRBV5-6 and TRBJ1-1, with 8 bases aligning to TRBD1. V lost 1 base and J lost 3; bases outside the gene matches: 5. CDR1 is SGHDT, CDR2 YYEEEE, per germline. The CDR3 spans 15 residues. CDR3: CASSLSARGHTEAFF. Here the CDR3 DNA reads TGTGCCAGCAGCTTGAGTGCCAGGGGGCACACTGAAGCTTTCTTT.

The chain has TRBV19 and TRBJ2-1, with 10 nucleotides matching TRBD2. The CDR3 runs 16 residues. V shed 8 bases, J shed 9 bases, and the junction held 16 bases outside the gene matches. Germline CDR1 is LNHDA and CDR2 is SQIVND (reference sequence). The CDR3 bases are TGTGCCAGTGGCCCTTACGGGACTAGCGACATGAGTGAGCAGTTCTTC. This codes for CASGPYGTSDMSEQFF.

This clone was found a few times. J is TRBJ2-1 and V is TRBV7-2; D is possibly TRBD2 (6 bases). The germline gives CDR1 SGHTA, CDR2 FQGNSA. The CDR3 extends over 13 amino acids. V dropped 3 bases and J dropped 6 bases, with 9 bases sitting between them. The CDR3 bases are TGTGCCAGCAGCTTTAGCGGAGGCAATGAGCAGTTCTTC. As protein: CASSFSGGNEQFF.

This clone was seen more than once but under ten times. The chain joins TRBV4-2 to TRBJ2-3; no clear D. CDR1 and CDR2 (germline): LGHNA, YNFKEQ. V lost 0 bases to trimming and J lost 0 bases, with 10 bases between them. The CDR3 is 16 residues long. CDR3 sequence (DNA): TGTGCCAGCAGCCAAGATCGTCAGGCCAGCACAGATACGCAGTATTTT. Amino acids: CASSQDRQASTDTQYF.

The chain links TRBV18 to TRBJ2-5; D possibly corresponds to TRBD2 (6 bases). The CDR3 length is 15 residues. V lost 0 bases, J lost 5 bases, and 13 bases lay in between. Germline V CDR1 and CDR2: KGHSH, LQKENI. The CDR3 spells CASSPPASAGETQYF. CDR3 coding DNA: TGTGCCAGCTCACCACCTGCTAGCGCCGGGGAGACCCAGTACTTC.

The rearrangement uses TRBV19 and TRBJ2-5; TRBD2 matches 8 bases. Germline V lookup: CDR1 LNHDA, CDR2 SQIVND (reference sequence). V lost 3 bases to trimming and J lost 7 bases; unmatched junction nucleotides: 4. The CDR3 runs to 13 residues. The CDR3 DNA follows: TGTGCCAGTAGTATGGGACTAGAACGGACCCAGTACTTC. It specifies CASSMGLERTQYF.

The chain couples TRBV5-6 to TRBJ2-7; D not resolved. Trimming removed 0 bases from V and 3 bases from J, with 7 bases in between. The CDR3 extends over 13 amino acids. Per the germline V gene, CDR1 is SGHDT and CDR2 is YYEEEE. The chain's CDR3 is CASSLGALYEQYF. CDR3 coding DNA: TGTGCCAGCAGCTTGGGGGCCCTCTACGAGCAGTACTTC. The full variable domain, completed using reference TRBV5-6 and TRBJ2-7, is DAGVTQSPTHLIKTRGQQVTLRCSPKSGHDTVSWYQQALGQGPQFIFQYYEEEERQRGNFPDRFSGHQFPNYSSELNVNALLLGDSALYLCASSLGALYEQYFGPGTRLTVT.

The genes are TRBV5-1 and TRBJ1-6; 8 bases are a match to TRBD1. The CDR3 extends over 16 amino acids. With V trimmed by 4 bases and J by 7 bases, 10 bases remained unmatched. Germline-derived CDR1 and CDR2 are SGHRS and YFSETQ. This CDR3 is CASSEIGQGYNSPLHF. The CDR3 DNA reads as TGCGCCAGCAGCGAAATTGGACAGGGATACAATTCACCCCTCCACTTT.

This clone turned up a few times. The chain carries TRBV28 and TRBJ2-4, with TRBD1 identical over 9 bases. This CDR3 has 15 residues. The germline CDR1 and CDR2 sequences are MDHEN and SYDVKM. V was pared by 3 bases and J by 11 bases, with 11 bases of the junction left unmatched. CDR3 region: CASSFVGQGLSFQYF. In DNA form, the CDR3 reads TGTGCCAGCAGTTTTGTGGGACAGGGCCTCTCTTTTCAGTACTTC.

The chain joins TRBV20-1 to TRBJ1-2; TRBD1 agrees at 8 bases. The J segment lost 7 bases and the V segment lost 7 bases, leaving 5 bases of the junction unmatched. CDR1 and CDR2 (germline): DFQATT, SNEGSKA (reference sequence). This CDR3 is built from 11 residues. The CDR3 nucleotides are TGCAGTGTCGGACAGGGAGGTGGCTACACCTTC. Protein sequence: CSVGQGGGYTF.